These T cell receptor beta chains were read from a single sample in a study of T cells after yellow fever vaccination. TCRdb reanalysed the 5' RACE reads using MiXCR and keeps one entry per CDR3 protein. The table has about 340,000 distinct CDR3 sequences, 3% to 4.5% seen once. The specimen comprised PBMCs, sampled 5 days after the yellow fever booster vaccination. The receptors shown here come from a man aged 18 to 30 who received the YFV17D yellow fever vaccine. CDR3s include the opening cysteine and the closing phenylalanine or tryptophan. The D gene is left open where the match is weak. Only some rows state a clone size, as once, few, many or a class for expanded clones.

j_call: TRBJ1-4; d_call: -; v_call: TRBV7-9; clone_size: -; cdr3_nt: TGTGCCAGCAGCTTATCAGGGAGTTACGAAAAACTGTTTTTT; cdr3_aa: CASSLSGSYEKLFF
j_call: TRBJ2-3; d_call: TRBD2; v_call: TRBV7-2; clone_size: many; cdr3_nt: TGTGCCAGCAGCGCCAGGACTAGCGGGGGGCGACGCACAGATACGCAGTATTTT; cdr3_aa: CASSARTSGGRRTDTQYF
j_call: TRBJ1-1; d_call: -; v_call: TRBV20-1; clone_size: many; cdr3_nt: TGCAGTGCTGCCCTCACCGGACATGAAGCTTTCTTT; cdr3_aa: CSAALTGHEAFF
j_call: TRBJ2-6; d_call: -; v_call: TRBV12-3/TRBV12-4; clone_size: few; cdr3_nt: TGTGCCAGCACCATAAGACCTGGGGCCAACGTCCTGACTTTC; cdr3_aa: CASTIRPGANVLTF
j_call: TRBJ2-3; d_call: -; v_call: TRBV19; clone_size: -; cdr3_nt: TGTGCCAGTAGCAGGCCAAAGGAAGATACGCAGTATTTT; cdr3_aa: CASSRPKEDTQYF
j_call: TRBJ2-2; d_call: -; v_call: TRBV6-2/TRBV6-3; clone_size: few; cdr3_nt: TGTGCCAGCATACTCTTCGGGGCCTACACCGGGGAGCTGTTTTTT; cdr3_aa: CASILFGAYTGELFF
j_call: TRBJ1-1; d_call: TRBD1; v_call: TRBV5-1; clone_size: many; cdr3_nt: TGCGCCAGCACGGGGACAGGGAATTCTGACACTGAAGCTTTCTTT; cdr3_aa: CASTGTGNSDTEAFF
j_call: TRBJ2-7; d_call: TRBD1; v_call: TRBV6-2/TRBV6-3; clone_size: -; cdr3_nt: TGTGCCAGCAGTTACCATCCAGGGGGCATCTCCTACGAGCAGTACTTC; cdr3_aa: CASSYHPGGISYEQYF
j_call: TRBJ1-3; d_call: -; v_call: TRBV7-2; clone_size: -; cdr3_nt: TGTGCCAGCAGCCTGACACCGCGCTCTGGAAACACCATATATTTT; cdr3_aa: CASSLTPRSGNTIYF
j_call: TRBJ2-2; d_call: -; v_call: TRBV7-2; clone_size: many; cdr3_nt: TGTGCCAGCAAGGGTAGCGCCACCGGGGAGCTGTTTTTT; cdr3_aa: CASKGSATGELFF
j_call: TRBJ2-3; d_call: TRBD2; v_call: TRBV20-1; clone_size: -; cdr3_nt: TGCAGTGCTAGCAACCCCGGGGGGGCGACAGATACGCAGTATTTT; cdr3_aa: CSASNPGGATDTQYF
j_call: TRBJ1-2; d_call: TRBD1; v_call: TRBV12-3/TRBV12-4; clone_size: few; cdr3_nt: TGTGCCAGCAGTTCCAGGGGGCACGATGGCTACACCTTC; cdr3_aa: CASSSRGHDGYTF
j_call: TRBJ1-1; d_call: -; v_call: TRBV5-1; clone_size: many; cdr3_nt: TGCGCCAGCAGCTCCCAGACAAACACTGAAGCTTTCTTT; cdr3_aa: CASSSQTNTEAFF
j_call: TRBJ1-4; d_call: -; v_call: TRBV28; clone_size: -; cdr3_nt: TGTGCCAGCAGTTCCTTAGGACAGTCCCCAACTAATGAAAAACTGTTTTTT; cdr3_aa: CASSSLGQSPTNEKLFF
j_call: TRBJ2-3; d_call: -; v_call: TRBV7-2; clone_size: many; cdr3_nt: TGTGCCAGCAGCTTAGTAGGCCCGGCAGATACGCAGTATTTT; cdr3_aa: CASSLVGPADTQYF
j_call: TRBJ2-3; d_call: -; v_call: TRBV7-2; clone_size: -; cdr3_nt: TGTGCCAGCAGCTTAGTCCCGACCCGCCAGGGGAGCACAGATACGCAGTATTTT; cdr3_aa: CASSLVPTRQGSTDTQYF
j_call: TRBJ2-1; d_call: TRBD2; v_call: TRBV24-1; clone_size: few; cdr3_nt: TGTGCCACCAGTGCCCCCTTTCGGGGGGGTGAGCAGTTCTTC; cdr3_aa: CATSAPFRGGEQFF
j_call: TRBJ2-5; d_call: -; v_call: TRBV5-1; clone_size: -; cdr3_nt: TGCGCCAGCAGCCCCCGCGGGGGCAGGGAGACCCAGTACTTC; cdr3_aa: CASSPRGGRETQYF
j_call: TRBJ1-5; d_call: TRBD1; v_call: TRBV10-3; clone_size: few; cdr3_nt: TGTGCCATCAGTGAGGACAGGGTAAGGGATCAGCCCCAGCATTTT; cdr3_aa: CAISEDRVRDQPQHF
j_call: TRBJ1-6; d_call: TRBD1; v_call: TRBV4-1; clone_size: -; cdr3_nt: TGCGCCAGCAGCCAAGTAAGGCAGGGGGTTAGCTCCTATAATTCACCCCTCCACTTT; cdr3_aa: CASSQVRQGVSSYNSPLHF
j_call: TRBJ2-1; d_call: TRBD2; v_call: TRBV6-2/TRBV6-3; clone_size: -; cdr3_nt: TGTGCCAGCAGTCAACCGGGACTAGTGGGTAATGAGCAGTTCTTC; cdr3_aa: CASSQPGLVGNEQFF
j_call: TRBJ2-2; d_call: TRBD1; v_call: TRBV12-3/TRBV12-4; clone_size: few; cdr3_nt: TGTGCCAGTAAAACCGGGACAGTAAACACCGGGGAGCTGTTTTTT; cdr3_aa: CASKTGTVNTGELFF
j_call: TRBJ1-3; d_call: TRBD1; v_call: TRBV15; clone_size: few; cdr3_nt: TGTGCCACCAGTGAAGACAGGGGACCTAAGTATACCATATATTTT; cdr3_aa: CATSEDRGPKYTIYF
j_call: TRBJ2-5; d_call: TRBD2; v_call: TRBV5-1; clone_size: many; cdr3_nt: TGCGCCAGCAGCTTGGCCGGGAGGGGGGCCATTCAAGAGACCCAGTACTTC; cdr3_aa: CASSLAGRGAIQETQYF
j_call: TRBJ1-5; d_call: TRBD1; v_call: TRBV18; clone_size: few; cdr3_nt: TGTGCCAGCTCACCGACCGGACAGGGAACGTATAGCAATCAGCCCCAGCATTTT; cdr3_aa: CASSPTGQGTYSNQPQHF
j_call: TRBJ2-3; d_call: TRBD1; v_call: TRBV29-1; clone_size: many; cdr3_nt: TGCAGCGTTGACGGGACAGGCGGGACAGATACGCAGTATTTT; cdr3_aa: CSVDGTGGTDTQYF
j_call: TRBJ1-3; d_call: TRBD1; v_call: TRBV4-1; clone_size: few; cdr3_nt: TGCGCCAGCAGACAGGGGTGGGGAAACACCATATATTTT; cdr3_aa: CASRQGWGNTIYF
j_call: TRBJ2-4; d_call: -; v_call: TRBV12-3/TRBV12-4; clone_size: few; cdr3_nt: TGTGCCAGCAGTGCAAGGGGCAGTTCCAAAAACATTCAGTACTTC; cdr3_aa: CASSARGSSKNIQYF
j_call: TRBJ2-5; d_call: -; v_call: TRBV5-1; clone_size: few; cdr3_nt: TGCGCCAGCAGCTTCCCGAGGACACAACAAGAGACCCAGTACTTC; cdr3_aa: CASSFPRTQQETQYF
j_call: TRBJ1-5; d_call: TRBD1; v_call: TRBV7-2; clone_size: few; cdr3_nt: TGTGCCAGCAGCCCATCGACAGGGATTGATAGTCAGCCCCAGCATTTT; cdr3_aa: CASSPSTGIDSQPQHF
j_call: TRBJ2-5; d_call: -; v_call: TRBV6-2/TRBV6-3; clone_size: few; cdr3_nt: TGTGCCGCTCTCCGGGACCCGGCAGGAGAGACCCAGTACTTC; cdr3_aa: CAALRDPAGETQYF